The 25 T cell receptor beta chains below come from one sample, sequenced in a study of blood T cell repertoires in COVID-19. This table comes from immunoSEQ multiplex PCR, and its TCRdb copy is limited to in-frame clones, with some not included. The repertoire includes about 68,000 clones, 80% to 90% of them detected once, and about 1.5% sits in the top ten. Sequencing was carried out using peripheral blood. These receptors all stem from a woman aged 60 to 75 with acute or convalescent COVID-19.

This chain joins TRBV2 and TRBJ1-1; D ambiguous. CDR1 SNHLY and CDR2 FYNNEI come from the germline V gene. There are 16 residues in the CDR3. V dropped 4 bases and J dropped 5 bases, with 20 bases sitting between them. CDR3 protein: CASSARINTRRTEAFF. As DNA, the CDR3 is TGTGCCAGCAGTGCGAGGATTAATACTCGGCGGACTGAAGCTTTCTTT.

This chain uses TRBV28 with TRBJ2-7; TRBD1 aligns across 8 bases. From germline, CDR1 is MDHEN and CDR2 SYDVKM. This CDR3 has 15 residues. V lost 4 bases, J lost 2 bases, and 7 bases stayed unmatched. CDR3 residues: CASSSATGGPYEQYF. DNA for the CDR3: TGTGCCAGCAGTTCAGCCACAGGGGGACCCTACGAGCAGTACTTC.

The chain has TRBV19 and TRBJ1-4, with D tentatively TRBD1 (6 bases). Germline V gene data show CDR1 as LNHDA and CDR2 as SQIVND (reference sequence). The CDR3 runs 15 residues. Trimming stripped 5 bases from V and 7 bases from J, with 17 bases between. CDR3 loop: CASSRLGASGEKLFF. CDR3 coding DNA: TGTGCCAGTAGTCGCCTGGGGGCTTCAGGTGAAAAACTGTTTTTT.

The V call is TRBV28, the J call TRBJ2-7, with TRBD1 matching 8 bases. The CDR3 loop spans 13 amino acids. V dropped 8 bases and J dropped 9; count of bases not matched to a gene: 12. The germline CDR1 and CDR2 sequences are MDHEN and SYDVKM. CDR3 nucleotide sequence: TGTGCCAGCGAGGACAGGGAGTCCCTTAGGCAGTACTTC. Protein sequence: CASEDRESLRQYF.

This rearrangement joins TRBV7-9 to TRBJ1-5; D ambiguous. CDR1 and CDR2 (germline): SEHNR, FQNEAQ (reference sequence). The CDR3 contains 16 residues. The germline V and J ends were trimmed by 5 bases and 4 bases, with 18 bases remaining between them. The CDR3 protein is CASSDSTRTENQPQHF. Here the CDR3 DNA reads TGTGCCAGCAGCGACTCGACTAGGACGGAGAATCAGCCCCAGCATTTT.

This clone is a singleton in its sample. CDR3 sequence (DNA): TGCGCCAGCAGCTTGGCCCCGATGGGAGCTAATGAAAAACTGTTTTTT. Translated: CASSLAPMGANEKLFF. The chain joins TRBV5-1 to TRBJ1-4; D gene unclear. This CDR3 comprises 16 residues. Germline V gene sequence: CDR1 SGHRS, CDR2 YFSETQ. The V gene lost 0 bases and the J gene lost 3 bases, with 12 bases spanning the gap.

This chain joins TRBV6-5 and TRBJ2-1, with 11 bases matching TRBD2. The junction had 2 bases not matched to a gene; V was cut back by 6 bases and J by 7 bases. Germline values: CDR1 MNHEY, CDR2 SVGAGI. The CDR3 contains 13 residues. The CDR3 is CASRASGRNEQFF. The CDR3 region has the DNA TGTGCCAGCAGGGCTAGCGGGAGGAATGAGCAGTTCTTC.

This clone has only a few counts. The chain links TRBV6-4 to TRBJ1-2, with D tentatively TRBD1 (5 bases). This CDR3 is built from 14 residues. Germline lookup yields CDR1 MRHNA and CDR2 SNTAGT. Trimming shortened V by 7 bases and J by 7 bases, and 19 bases separated the two germline ends. This chain's CDR3 is CASKRGQGLGGYTF. The CDR3 nucleotides are TGTGCCAGCAAGCGTGGGCAGGGCCTTGGTGGCTACACCTTC.

The J gene is TRBJ1-1, the V gene TRBV10-2; D may be TRBD1 (6 bases). Looked up from germline, CDR1 is WSHSY and CDR2 is SAAADI. Trimming stripped 6 bases from V and 3 bases from J, with 14 bases between. This CDR3 spans 14 amino acids. The CDR3 is CASRLNGQYTEAFF. CDR3 nucleotide sequence: TGCGCCAGCAGACTAAACGGACAGTACACTGAAGCTTTCTTT.

This sequence joins TRBV7-9 and TRBJ1-1, with D tentatively TRBD1 (6 bases). V was cut by 5 bases and J by 1 base, with 8 bases left in between. The CDR3 consists of 13 residues. The germline gives CDR1 SEHNR, CDR2 FQNEAQ (reference sequence). The DNA for the CDR3 is TGTGCCAGCAGCAGGGGGGCGAACACTGAAGCTTTCTTT. Amino acids: CASSRGANTEAFF.

This clone was seen just once. Here the CDR3 reads CASSPGQGIGTGELFF. In nucleotides, the CDR3 is TGTGCCAGCAGTCCCGGACAGGGTATAGGGACCGGGGAGCTGTTTTTT. V gene TRBV2 combines with J gene TRBJ2-2, with 8 bases lining up with TRBD1. V was pared by 5 bases and J by 5 bases, with 10 bases of the junction left unmatched. This CDR3 is 16 amino acids long. Germline V gene sequence: CDR1 SNHLY, CDR2 FYNNEI. Looking up the rest from reference TRBV2 and TRBJ2-2 gives the full variable domain: EPEVTQTPSHQVTQMGQEVILRCVPISNHLYFYWYRQILGQKVEFLVSFYNNEISEKSEIFDDQFSVERPDGSNFTLKIRSTKLEDSAMYFCASSPGQGIGTGELFFGEGSRLTVL.

The chain joins TRBV5-6 to TRBJ1-6, with a weak D call TRBD1 (5 bases). The V end was cut by 1 base, the J end by 6 bases, with 11 bases between. From germline, CDR1 is SGHDT and CDR2 YYEEEE. This CDR3 has 15 amino acids. The CDR3 region has the DNA TGTGCCAGCAGCTTGAGGGGTCTAGTTAATTCACCCCTCCACTTT. It is translated as CASSLRGLVNSPLHF.

The gene calls are TRBV20-1 and TRBJ1-4; 7 nucleotides agree with TRBD1. This CDR3 is 17 amino acids long. The germline gives CDR1 DFQATT, CDR2 SNEGSKA (reference sequence). The ends lost 3 bases at V and 4 bases at J; junction bases unmatched: 14. CDR3 in DNA: TGCAGTGCTAGTCGTCCGGGACAGAGGTCTTTTAATGAAAAACTGTTTTTT. Its protein is CSASRPGQRSFNEKLFF.

J is TRBJ1-4 and V is TRBV4-2; 10 bases fit TRBD1. This CDR3 region has 16 residues. From germline, CDR1 is LGHNA and CDR2 YNFKEQ. Trimming cost V 2 bases and J 5 bases; bases outside gene matches: 5. The CDR3: CASSQLMTGGNEKLFF. The CDR3 DNA sequence: TGTGCCAGCAGCCAACTTATGACAGGGGGCAATGAAAAACTGTTTTTT.

The chain recombines TRBV9 with TRBJ1-3, with 7 bases that match TRBD1. There are 17 residues in the CDR3. CDR1 and CDR2 from the germline V gene are SGDLS and YYNGEE. The trim removed 4 bases at V and 1 base at J, leaving 11 bases unmatched. The CDR3 protein is CASSNRQGLNSGNTIYF. The CDR3, as DNA: TGTGCCAGCAGCAACCGACAGGGCTTGAATTCTGGAAACACCATATATTTT. Full variable domain (missing parts from reference TRBV9 and TRBJ1-3): DSGVTQTPKHLITATGQRVTLRCSPRSGDLSVYWYQQSLDQGLQFLIQYYNGEERAKGNILERFSAQQFPDLHSELNLSSLELGDSALYFCASSNRQGLNSGNTIYFGEGSWLTVV.

V gene TRBV18 combines with J gene TRBJ2-3; the match to TRBD2 covers 11 bases. The CDR3 runs to 16 residues. CDR1 is KGHSH and CDR2 is LQKENI in the germline V gene. The ends lost 6 bases at V and 2 bases at J; junction bases unmatched: 7. In DNA, the CDR3 is TGTGCCAGCTCCCCGGGGACTAGCGGCTTCACAGATACGCAGTATTTT. It codes for CASSPGTSGFTDTQYF.

The chain combines TRBV6-1 with TRBJ1-5; no definite D call. V was shortened by 0 bases and J by 6 bases, with 12 bases between the two germline ends. This CDR3 comprises 15 residues. CDR1 and CDR2 (germline): MNHNS, SASEGT. The CDR3 nucleotides read TGTGCCAGCAGTGAAGCCGGAGGTATGGGTCAGCCCCAGCATTTT. Its protein product is CASSEAGGMGQPQHF.

In DNA, the CDR3 is TGTGCCAGCAGCCCACCCTCTGCAGGGGGGACCCGGAACTATGGCTACACCTTC. Its translation is CASSPPSAGGTRNYGYTF. The V call is TRBV3-1 (or the pseudogene TRBV3-2), the J call TRBJ1-2, with 7 nucleotides matching TRBD1. With 4 bases clipped from V and 2 bases from J, the junction kept 16 bases outside the gene matches. The CDR3 totals 18 residues. Germline-derived CDR1 and CDR2 are LGHDT and YNNKEL (reference sequence).

The chain employs TRBV5-1 and TRBJ1-2, with 8 bases identical to TRBD1. CDR1 is SGHRS and CDR2 is YFSETQ in the germline V gene. This CDR3 spans 14 amino acids. After removal of 6 bases from V and 4 bases from J, the junction contained 8 bases not matched to a gene. CDR3: CASTGQETRYGYTF. As DNA, the CDR3 is TGCGCCAGCACGGGACAGGAGACGCGCTATGGCTACACCTTC.

The chain uses TRBV3-1 (or the pseudogene TRBV3-2) and TRBJ2-7; 9 nucleotides align to TRBD2. V lost 0 bases, J lost 1 base, and 4 bases stayed unmatched. CDR3 length equals 16 residues. Germline V gives CDR1 LGHDT, CDR2 YNNKEL (reference sequence). The CDR3, as DNA: TGTGCCAGCAGCCAAGACACTAGCGGGTCGTCCTACGAGCAGTACTTC. It translates to CASSQDTSGSSYEQYF.

The chain uses TRBV4-2 and TRBJ2-7; 8 nucleotides line up with TRBD2. The germline V gene encodes CDR1 LGHNA and CDR2 YNFKEQ. V shed 1 base and J 2 bases; nucleotides not matched to a gene: 4. The CDR3 runs 15 residues. CDR3 sequence: CASSQAGGDPYEQYF. The CDR3 DNA is TGTGCCAGCAGCCAAGCGGGAGGGGACCCCTACGAGCAGTACTTC.

This clone was detected only once. The chain has TRBV24-1 and TRBJ1-4, with 9 bases aligning to TRBD1. The CDR3 sequence is 18 residues long. Germline CDR1 KGHDR, CDR2 SFDVKD. Unmatched junction bases numbered 9, after V lost 1 base and J lost 4 bases. The CDR3 spells CATSDFPRDRALNEKLFF. CDR3 bases: TGTGCCACCAGTGATTTCCCGCGGGACAGGGCGCTTAATGAAAAACTGTTTTTT.

The chain joins TRBV9 to TRBJ2-1; 9 bases align to TRBD1. Germline V gives CDR1 SGDLS, CDR2 YYNGEE. V lost 0 bases, J lost 4 bases, and 8 bases stayed unmatched. The CDR3 is made up of 17 amino acids. In nucleotides, the CDR3 is TGTGCCAGCAGCGTAGGAACCGGGACAGGGTCTTACAATGAGCAGTTCTTC. This translates into CASSVGTGTGSYNEQFF. Complete variable domain (other parts from reference TRBV9 and TRBJ2-1): DSGVTQTPKHLITATGQRVTLRCSPRSGDLSVYWYQQSLDQGLQFLIQYYNGEERAKGNILERFSAQQFPDLHSELNLSSLELGDSALYFCASSVGTGTGSYNEQFFGPGTRLTVL.

The V call is TRBV5-1, the J call TRBJ2-7, with 10 nucleotides matching TRBD2. Looked up from germline, CDR1 is SGHRS and CDR2 is YFSETQ. The CDR3 length is 14 residues. Losses at the gene ends were 4 bases for V and 0 bases for J; bases not matched to a gene: 1. CDR3 bases: TGCGCCAGCAGCGCTAGCGGGAGCTCCTACGAGCAGTACTTC. Its translation is CASSASGSSYEQYF. The full variable domain, rest sourced from reference TRBV5-1 and TRBJ2-7, is KAGVTQTPRYLIKTRGQQVTLSCSPISGHRSVSWYQQTPGQGLQFLFEYFSETQRNKGNFPGRFSGRQFSNSRSEMNVSTLELGDSALYLCASSASGSSYEQYFGPGTRLTVT.

This clone was seen more than once but under ten times. This rearrangement joins TRBV28 to TRBJ1-2; a weak D match, TRBD1 (6 bases). V lost 6 bases, J lost 7 bases, and 21 bases lay in between. The CDR3 is 15 amino acids. Germline V gene data show CDR1 as MDHEN and CDR2 as SYDVKM. CDR3 amino acids: CASSLQGGQRSGYTF. The CDR3, as DNA: TGTGCCAGCAGCCTTCAGGGCGGACAGCGGAGTGGCTACACCTTC.